This T cell receptor beta chain was identified in a study of OX40 agonist ivuxolimab in advanced cancers. CDR1 is SGHRS, CDR2 YFSETQ, per germline. There are 14 residues in the CDR3. V lost 5 bases to trimming and J lost 5 bases, with 16 bases between them. Method: immunoSEQ multiplex PCR; TCRdb's copy keeps in-frame clones and lacks some. The sample lists 50,000 to 70,000 clones, about four fifths occurring once. The TCR was taken from an adult with an advanced solid tumor such as melanoma, head and neck, liver or kidney cancer. The specimen was CD4+ or CD8+ T cells sorted from blood, collected in a trial of the OX40 agonist ivuxolimab. The chain couples TRBV5-1 to TRBJ2-5; no clear D gene. The CDR3 loop is CASSTEPPSETQYF. CDR3 nucleotide sequence: TGCGCCAGCAGTACCGAACCCCCGTCGGAGACCCAGTACTTC.